This T cell receptor (beta chain) was found in a study of cytomegalovirus exposure and HLA in healthy donors. Study-wide results and limits: As was reported, the classifier diagnosed cytomegalovirus status with high specificity and sensitivity. Cytomegalovirus-associated TCR beta chains were listed, numbering 150 to 200.

Comment on this clone: Its antigen is still unknown.

Libraries were prepared by immunoSEQ multiplex PCR; TCRdb keeps only in-frame clonotypes and omits some of them. The sample records 220,000 or so clones, approximately 82% being singletons. Sequenced sample: PBMCs. This TCR was sampled from a woman under 30 in good health and CMV-seronegative.

CDR3 coding DNA: TGTGCCAGCGGGAGTACTATGAACACTGAAGCTTTCTTT. Its translation: CASGSTMNTEAFF. This chain links TRBV6-1 with TRBJ1-1; D not certain. The CDR3 extends over 13 amino acids. Trimming removed 8 bases at V and 0 bases at J, with 10 bases between. Germline-derived CDR1 and CDR2 are MNHNS and SASEGT.